The rows below give T cell receptor beta chains drawn from one sample of a study of T cell responses to AZD1222 COVID-19 vaccine. The data were produced by immunoSEQ multiplex PCR, yet TCRdb's version contains in-frame clones alone and is incomplete. The sample consists of approximately 170,000 clones, more than 80% of them appearing once. The sample here was peripheral blood, taken on day 0 of AZD1222 vaccination. All receptors come from an adult in good health. Each CDR3 is given with its conserved first and last residue. A D gene is named only where the DNA matches it firmly. Clone size is not always given. Where it is, it says once, few, many or a class for expanded clones.

j_call v_call cdr3_length clone_size d_call cdr3_nt cdr3_aa
TRBJ1-2 TRBV19 13 - TRBD1 TGTGCCAGTAACAGGGGGCATTTGGATGGCTACACCTTC CASNRGHLDGYTF
TRBJ2-7 TRBV12-5 15 - TRBD1 TGTGCTAGTGGTTCCTCCGGGACAGGGGGCTACGAGCAGTACTTC CASGSSGTGGYEQYF
TRBJ2-1 TRBV3-1/TRBV3-2 12 - - TGTGCCAGCAGCACGGGCACGAATGAGCAGTTCTTC CASSTGTNEQFF
TRBJ2-1 TRBV5-6 15 - TRBD2 TGTGCCAGCAGCCCGGGACTAGCGGGCTCGAATGAGCAGTTCTTC CASSPGLAGSNEQFF
TRBJ2-3 TRBV11-3 16 - - TGTGCCAGCAGCTTGGGCAGTCTGTTGGGCACAGATACGCAGTATTTT CASSLGSLLGTDTQYF
TRBJ2-3 TRBV6-5 15 once TRBD1 TGTGCCAGCAGCCGTTCTGAGGACAGGTCAGATACGCAGTATTTT CASSRSEDRSDTQYF
TRBJ1-1 TRBV3-1/TRBV3-2 12 - - TGTGCCAGCAGCCAAGCTTCCACTGAAGCTTTCTTT CASSQASTEAFF
TRBJ1-6 TRBV12-3/TRBV12-4 13 - - TGTGCCAGCGGCCTCAGGCGGGTATCACCCCTCCACTTT CASGLRRVSPLHF
TRBJ1-6 TRBV6-5 13 - - TGTGCCAGCCGCCGCAGGGCCAATTCACCCCTCCACTTT CASRRRANSPLHF
TRBJ2-1 TRBV6-4 14 - TRBD2 TGTGCCAGCAGTGAACTAGCGGGGCCGACGGGGCAGTTCTTC CASSELAGPTGQFF
TRBJ1-2 TRBV19 15 - - TGTGCCAGTAGTATAGCGGGAGGTGGTAACTATGGCTACACCTTC CASSIAGGGNYGYTF
TRBJ1-1 TRBV14 16 - - TGTGCCAGCAGCCACAATTCGGACGGGATGAACACTGAAGCTTTCTTT CASSHNSDGMNTEAFF
TRBJ1-3 TRBV9 15 - - TGTGCCAGCACCCCCTCCGAGGGGGGCGTGGGGACCATATATTTT CASTPSEGGVGTIYF
TRBJ2-3 TRBV18 15 - - TGTGCCAGCTCACCCTGGGACGGGAACACAGATACGCAGTATTTT CASSPWDGNTDTQYF
TRBJ1-6 TRBV2 15 - TRBD1 TGTGCCACCAGGACAGGCTCCTCCTATAATTCACCCCTCCACTTT CATRTGSSYNSPLHF
TRBJ1-2 TRBV5-1 16 - - TGCGCCAGCAGCCCCCGCGTGGGGTTCAGAGAATACGGCTACACCTTC CASSPRVGFREYGYTF
TRBJ1-4 TRBV2 14 once TRBD1 TGTGCCAGCAGATGGACAGGGTCGTCTGAAAAACTGTTTTTT CASRWTGSSEKLFF
TRBJ2-7 TRBV5-1 13 - - TGCGCCAGCACGTCGGCCATAGAATACGAGCAGTACTTC CASTSAIEYEQYF
TRBJ1-6 TRBV7-9 16 - TRBD1 TGTGCCAGCAGCTTCCCCAGGGGGTCCTATAATTCACCCCTCCACTTT CASSFPRGSYNSPLHF
TRBJ1-1 TRBV2 11 - - TGTGCCAGCAGGGAGCGCACTGAAGCTTTCTTT CASRERTEAFF
TRBJ2-5 TRBV5-6 14 - - TGTGCCAGCAGCTTGTTGACTAGACAAGAGACCCAGTACTTC CASSLLTRQETQYF
TRBJ1-5 TRBV4-2 18 - TRBD1 TGTGCCAGCAGCCAAGTAGTTTACGGACAGGTTGGCAATCAGCCCCAGCATTTT CASSQVVYGQVGNQPQHF
TRBJ1-2 TRBV7-8 16 - TRBD1 TGTGCCAGCAGCTTATTGGGACAGGGGGCGAACTATGGCTACACCTTC CASSLLGQGANYGYTF
TRBJ2-5 TRBV6-5 12 - - TGTGCCAGCAGAAGCGGAAGAGAGACCCAGTACTTC CASRSGRETQYF
TRBJ1-2 TRBV30 17 - - TGTGCCTGGAGTCCCCGAACGAGGCGCCTTCTTAACTATGGCTACACCTTC CAWSPRTRRLLNYGYTF
TRBJ2-7 TRBV2 16 - TRBD2 TGTGCCAGCAAGATAGGACTAGCGGGGGGGTCGAACGAGCAGTACTTC CASKIGLAGGSNEQYF
TRBJ1-1 TRBV19 16 - - TGTGCCAGTAGTTTCCCCGACAGACCCGGGGACACTGAAGCTTTCTTT CASSFPDRPGDTEAFF